Presented here are 12 T cell receptor beta chains from one specimen sequenced in a study of cytomegalovirus exposure and HLA in healthy donors. The study ran its PCR with 60 Vbeta and 13 Jbeta primers. The assay was immunoSEQ multiplex PCR, and TCRdb's table has in-frame clones only and misses some. This sample has about 190,000 clones; about 85% occur once, and the top ten carry 10%. Sequencing was carried out using PBMCs. The receptors derive from a woman in her forties or fifties in good health and CMV-seropositive.

This clone appeared a single time. The chain recombines TRBV28 with TRBJ1-5, with D perhaps TRBD1 (5 bases). The CDR3 is 14 amino acids. V lost 7 bases and J 5 bases, leaving 15 bases between the germline ends. CDR1 and CDR2 from the germline V gene are MDHEN and SYDVKM. As DNA, the CDR3 is TGTGCCAGCACTTCGGGGGGGGAGCATCAGCCCCAGCATTTT. Protein product: CASTSGGEHQPQHF.

This chain uses TRBV6-5 with TRBJ2-7, with 9 bases fitting TRBD1. CDR1 and CDR2 (germline): MNHEY, SVGAGI. This CDR3 region has 12 residues. V trimming: 10 bases; J trimming: 5 bases; junction bases outside the gene matches: 6. CDR3 in amino acids: CATGTGGDEQYF. In nucleotides, the CDR3 is TGTGCCACCGGCACAGGGGGCGACGAGCAGTACTTC.

This chain uses TRBV20-1 with TRBJ2-1, with 7 bases that match TRBD1. V lost 2 bases and J lost 13; bases outside the gene matches: 2. CDR1 is DFQATT, CDR2 SNEGSKA, per germline (reference sequence). CDR3 length equals 10 residues. The CDR3 reads CSARRQGQFF. DNA for the CDR3: TGCAGTGCTAGAAGACAGGGACAGTTCTTC.

Only one count was recorded for this clone. The chain carries TRBV27 and TRBJ2-3; 12 bases agree with TRBD2. V was pared by 5 bases and J by 4 bases, with 7 bases of the junction left unmatched. Germline V lookup: CDR1 MNHEY, CDR2 SMNVEV (reference sequence). The CDR3 contains 16 residues. The CDR3 sequence: CASSKTLAGGPDTQYF. The CDR3 DNA follows: TGTGCCAGCAGTAAAACACTAGCGGGGGGTCCAGATACGCAGTATTTT.

This clone was counted a few times. The chain joins TRBV19 to TRBJ1-4; D is perhaps TRBD1 (6 bases). Germline V gene lookup returns CDR1 LNHDA and CDR2 SQIVND (reference sequence). V gave up 4 bases and J gave up 8 bases, with 17 bases separating them. This CDR3 comprises 15 residues. CDR3 DNA: TGTGCCAGTAGTACCGGCGGCAGGGGTGGCGAAAAACTGTTTTTT. Residues: CASSTGGRGGEKLFF.

This rearrangement joins TRBV4-3 to TRBJ1-6; 7 nucleotides line up with TRBD1. Germline V gene data show CDR1 as LGHNA and CDR2 as YSLEER. This CDR3 spans 15 amino acids. Trimming at V came to 0 bases and at J to 15 bases, leaving 11 bases not matched to a gene. CDR3 sequence: CASSQDGGQGELLHF. In nucleotides, the CDR3 is TGCGCCAGCAGCCAAGATGGGGGCCAGGGGGAACTCCTCCACTTT.

CDR3 loop: CASSPPTGFRGAFF. CDR3 nucleotides: TGTGCCAGCTCACCACCGACAGGGTTTCGAGGAGCTTTCTTT. The rearrangement uses TRBV18 and TRBJ1-1, with 7 nucleotides matching TRBD1. V trimming: 0 bases; J trimming: 10 bases; junction bases outside the gene matches: 8. This CDR3 has 14 residues. Germline loops: CDR1 KGHSH, CDR2 LQKENI.

The V and J genes are TRBV2 and TRBJ1-2; no clear D. Per the germline V gene, CDR1 is SNHLY and CDR2 is FYNNEI. The CDR3 is 12 residues long. The ends were cut back, 2 bases at V and 5 bases at J, with 6 bases in the middle. CDR3 nucleotide sequence: TGTGCCAGCAGTGAACAGGAATATGGCTACACCTTC. It translates to CASSEQEYGYTF. Looking up the rest from reference TRBV2 and TRBJ1-2 gives the full variable domain: EPEVTQTPSHQVTQMGQEVILRCVPISNHLYFYWYRQILGQKVEFLVSFYNNEISEKSEIFDDQFSVERPDGSNFTLKIRSTKLEDSAMYFCASSEQEYGYTFGSGTRLTVV.

The V call is TRBV19, the J call TRBJ2-7, with 7 bases that match TRBD1. There are 16 residues in the CDR3. V trimming: 5 bases; J trimming: 1 base; junction bases outside the gene matches: 11. Germline lookup yields CDR1 LNHDA and CDR2 SQIVND (reference sequence). CDR3 in DNA: TGTGCCAGTAGTGCCTCCGGGACAGCCACATCCTACGAGCAGTACTTC. It is translated as CASSASGTATSYEQYF.

J is TRBJ1-4 and V is TRBV4-1; D remains unclear. Germline-derived CDR1 and CDR2 are MGHRA and YSYEKL. The V gene lost 4 bases and the J gene lost 7 bases, with 10 bases spanning the gap. The CDR3 is 13 residues long. CDR3 nucleotides: TGCGCCAGCAGCCGAACGCGGGGTGAAAAACTGTTTTTT. Its protein product is CASSRTRGEKLFF.

This chain links TRBV5-1 with TRBJ2-6, with 7 bases fitting TRBD2. V dropped 5 bases and J dropped 2; count of bases not matched to a gene: 13. The CDR3 is 18 residues long. Germline V gene sequence: CDR1 SGHRS, CDR2 YFSETQ. CDR3 DNA sequence: TGCGCCAGCAGTCCTAGCGGCAGCTTCCTACCTGGGGCCAACGTCCTGACTTTC. Its translation is CASSPSGSFLPGANVLTF. The entire variable domain, with the rest obtained from reference TRBV5-1 and TRBJ2-6, is as follows: KAGVTQTPRYLIKTRGQQVTLSCSPISGHRSVSWYQQTPGQGLQFLFEYFSETQRNKGNFPGRFSGRQFSNSRSEMNVSTLELGDSALYLCASSPSGSFLPGANVLTFGAGSRLTVL.

The genes are TRBV5-4 and TRBJ2-1; 16 bases fit TRBD2. With 1 base clipped from V and 8 bases from J, the junction kept 3 bases outside the gene matches. The CDR3 is 16 amino acids. Per germline, CDR1 SGHNT and CDR2 YYREEE (reference sequence). As DNA, the CDR3 is TGTGCCAGCAGCTTGAAGGGACTAGCGGGGGGGCATGAGCAGTTCTTC. This sequence encodes CASSLKGLAGGHEQFF.